This T cell receptor beta chain was sequenced in a study of post-analysis software for immune sequencing data. General study findings and limits: About 5 TRBV segments, including TRBV5-6, TRBV5-1 and TRBV20-1, were more frequent in patients than controls.

The authors incorporated unique molecular identifiers into the TCR beta cDNA libraries. TCRdb reprocessed the PCR reads with MiXCR, giving one entry per CDR3 protein. The repertoire consists of 750,000 to 900,000 distinct CDR3 sequences, with around 46% occurring once and the leading ten covering around 4.7%. Germline CDR1 DFQATT, CDR2 SNEGSKA (reference sequence). This CDR3 region has 15 residues. This clonotype was seen more than once but under ten times. The target antigen is unknown. The sequenced sample was blood. This rearrangement joins TRBV20-1 to TRBJ2-5; possible D gene TRBD1, 5 bases. The J call may be wrong; the DNA end is better matched by TRBJ2-7. The receptor's source is a girl aged 10-17 years with multiple sclerosis. The CDR3 sequence: CSAKGRQGIDYEQYF. In DNA form, the CDR3 reads TGCAGTGCCAAGGGAAGGCAGGGCATTGACTACGAGCAGTACTTC.